This T cell receptor (beta chain) stems from a study of T-cell memory formation after mild COVID-19. As for the study in general: TCR clusters mostly belonged to single donors.

Trimming cost V 2 bases and J 3 bases, with 12 bases left between them. Germline V gene lookup returns CDR1 SGHVS and CDR2 FNYEAQ. This CDR3 region has 15 residues. This clonotype has ten or more counts. TCRdb itself ran the 5' RACE reads through MiXCR, one entry per CDR3 protein. Here the sample spans approximately 300,000 distinct CDR3 sequences, roughly 15% being singletons. Sequenced: PBMCs or a T cell subset sorted from them (not recorded which). This clonotype was sampled from a young man who had mild COVID-19 (a few samples of this study predate the infection). Cell type and time point are not known. The chain is built from TRBV7-6 and TRBJ2-3, with TRBD1 as a possible D gene (5 bases). The CDR3 DNA reads TGTGCCAGCAGCTTAACCCAGGGTCCAACAGATACGCAGTATTTT. Protein: CASSLTQGPTDTQYF. The full variable domain, rest sourced from reference TRBV7-6 and TRBJ2-3, is GAGVSQSPRYKVTKRGQDVALRCDPISGHVSLYWYRQALGQGPEFLTYFNYEAQQDKSGLPNDRFSAERPEGSISTLTIQRTEQRDSAMYRCASSLTQGPTDTQYFGPGTRLTVL.